This is a list of T cell receptor beta chains from one sample in a study of glioma-infiltrating T cells after dendritic cell vaccination. Method: immunoSEQ multiplex PCR; TCRdb's copy keeps in-frame clones and lacks some. The table shows about 92,000 clones, with 65% to 90% occurring only once. Sequenced here: blood, sampled before dendritic cell vaccination. The receptors were sampled from a human donor with glioblastoma. The CDR3 runs from the conserved cysteine through the conserved F or W. The D gene is left open where the match is weak. Size is stated for part of the rows, as once, few or many counts, or as a class when the clone is expanded.

V gene,clone size,CDR3 length,J gene,D gene,CDR3 protein,CDR3 DNA
TRBV27,.,17,TRBJ1-5,TRBD1,CASSPGTGGYRNQPQHF,TGTGCCAGCAGTCCCGGGACAGGGGGCTATCGCAATCAGCCCCAGCATTTT
TRBV7-2,.,15,TRBJ1-4,TRBD1,CASSSPGQGIEKLFF,TGTGCCAGCAGCTCACCGGGACAGGGGATTGAAAAACTGTTTTTT
TRBV4-2,few,17,TRBJ2-2,TRBD1,CASSLFTGTDNTGELFF,TGTGCCAGCAGCTTGTTCACAGGGACAGATAACACCGGGGAGCTGTTTTTT
TRBV7-2,.,15,TRBJ2-6,.,CASSSDSGGANVLTF,TGTGCCAGCAGCTCGGACAGTGGTGGGGCCAACGTCCTGACTTTC
TRBV11-3,.,16,TRBJ2-1,TRBD2,CASSLEWAGGLDEQFF,TGTGCCAGCAGCTTAGAATGGGCGGGAGGGCTCGATGAGCAGTTCTTC
TRBV18,few,13,TRBJ1-1,.,CASSRTTNTEAFF,TGTGCCAGCTCAAGGACAACCAACACTGAAGCTTTCTTT
TRBV2,.,16,TRBJ2-7,TRBD2,CASSIEGLPGGPEQYF,TGTGCCAGCAGTATAGAAGGGTTGCCGGGGGGGCCCGAGCAGTACTTC
TRBV5-4,.,17,TRBJ2-7,TRBD1,CASSFGRDRGRGYEQYF,TGTGCCAGCAGCTTTGGTCGGGACAGGGGGCGCGGATACGAGCAGTACTTC
TRBV5-6,.,15,TRBJ1-2,TRBD1,CASRPRGVSNYGYTF,TGTGCCAGCAGACCCAGGGGGGTTTCAAACTATGGCTACACCTTC
TRBV27,.,16,TRBJ1-3,.,CASSQKAGHSGNTIYF,TGTGCCAGCAGTCAGAAGGCTGGGCACTCTGGAAACACCATATATTTT
TRBV15,.,13,TRBJ1-2,TRBD1,CATSARTGRGYTF,TGTGCCACCAGCGCCCGGACAGGGAGGGGCTACACCTTC
TRBV5-1,once,21,TRBJ2-2,TRBD1,CASSSQTKITGTGQNTGELFF,TGCGCCAGCAGCTCCCAGACTAAAATAACCGGGACAGGACAGAACACCGGGGAGCTGTTTTTT
TRBV19,.,13,TRBJ2-1,.,CASSIALLDEQFF,TGTGCCAGTAGTATAGCCCTTCTAGATGAGCAGTTCTTC
TRBV6-1,.,13,TRBJ1-2,.,CASSAKRNYGYTF,TGTGCCAGCAGTGCCAAGAGAAACTATGGCTACACCTTC
TRBV6-4,few,13,TRBJ2-7,.,CASSDTDNSVQYF,TGTGCCAGCAGTGACACGGACAATTCTGTGCAGTACTTC
TRBV6-5,.,14,TRBJ2-7,.,CASSPFAVNYEQYF,TGTGCCAGCAGCCCCTTCGCGGTGAACTACGAGCAGTACTTC
TRBV7-2,.,15,TRBJ1-2,.,CASSLLTGTGYGYTF,TGTGCCAGCAGTTTACTCACAGGGACCGGCTATGGCTACACCTTC
TRBV15,.,16,TRBJ2-6,TRBD1,CATSRLQGPGANVLTF,TGTGCCACCAGCAGATTACAGGGGCCTGGGGCCAACGTCCTGACTTTC
TRBV30,once,17,TRBJ2-7,.,CAWSTALAEEGLAEQYF,TGTGCCTGGAGTACGGCGTTAGCGGAGGAGGGGCTTGCCGAGCAGTACTTC
TRBV2,.,17,TRBJ2-3,TRBD1,CASKYSGTGEYADTQYF,TGTGCCAGCAAATATTCCGGGACAGGAGAATATGCAGATACGCAGTATTTT
TRBV7-2,.,16,TRBJ2-2,TRBD2,CASRDPGLGLSGELFF,TGTGCCAGCAGGGACCCGGGACTAGGTCTCTCCGGGGAGCTGTTTTTT
TRBV18,.,13,TRBJ1-1,TRBD1,CASSRQGAEGAFF,TGTGCCAGCTCACGACAGGGGGCAGAGGGCGCTTTCTTT
TRBV7-3,.,15,TRBJ2-1,TRBD2,CASSSIAGGIQGQFF,TGTGCCAGCAGCTCCATAGCGGGAGGAATTCAGGGGCAGTTCTTC
TRBV6-5,.,15,TRBJ2-7,TRBD1,CASSYSGQGSYEQYF,TGTGCCAGCAGTTACTCGGGACAGGGGTCTTACGAGCAGTACTTC
TRBV5-1,once,15,TRBJ2-3,TRBD2,CASSAASGSTDTQYF,TGCGCCAGCAGCGCTGCTAGCGGTAGCACAGATACGCAGTATTTT
TRBV5-1,few,13,TRBJ2-5,.,CASKAGNQETQYF,TGCGCCAGCAAAGCGGGTAACCAAGAGACCCAGTACTTC
TRBV5-4,.,15,TRBJ1-1,TRBD1,CASSLADRGVTEAFF,TGTGCCAGCAGCTTGGCCGACAGGGGCGTCACTGAAGCTTTCTTT
TRBV7-9,.,18,TRBJ2-3,TRBD2,CASSPVGLAGGPSDTQYF,TGTGCCAGCAGCCCCGTGGGACTAGCGGGAGGGCCATCAGATACGCAGTATTTT
TRBV18,.,16,TRBJ2-7,TRBD2,CASSPRGLAGGYEQYF,TGTGCCAGCTCACCACGGGGACTAGCGGGAGGATACGAGCAGTACTTC
TRBV9,.,15,TRBJ1-2,TRBD1,CASSPRQGGDYGYTF,TGTGCCAGCAGCCCAAGACAGGGGGGGGACTATGGCTACACCTTC
TRBV6-7,.,16,TRBJ2-2,TRBD2,CASSYSGTSVSGELFF,TGTGCCAGCAGTTACTCAGGGACTAGCGTTTCCGGGGAGCTGTTTTTT
TRBV19,once,14,TRBJ1-2,TRBD1,CASRWDRANYGYTF,TGTGCCAGTAGATGGGACAGAGCGAACTATGGCTACACCTTC
TRBV2,.,14,TRBJ2-7,.,CASRGRGFVYEQYF,TGTGCCAGCAGGGGCAGGGGTTTTGTCTACGAGCAGTACTTC
TRBV5-4,once,14,TRBJ2-2,TRBD2,CASRRGTTTGELFF,TGTGCCAGCAGACGCGGGACTACCACCGGGGAGCTGTTTTTT
TRBV15,.,14,TRBJ2-7,.,CATSREGGIYVQYF,TGTGCCACCAGCAGAGAGGGAGGAATCTACGTGCAGTACTTC
TRBV28,once,15,TRBJ1-1,.,CASSPSKDSSPEAFF,TGTGCCAGCAGTCCCTCAAAAGACAGTTCCCCTGAAGCTTTCTTT
TRBV28,.,12,TRBJ1-3,.,CASSESRNTIYF,TGTGCCAGCAGTGAGAGTAGAAACACCATATATTTT
TRBV30,.,14,TRBJ1-2,.,CAWSALQVNYGYTF,TGTGCCTGGAGCGCACTACAGGTTAACTATGGCTACACCTTC
TRBV5-4,.,14,TRBJ2-7,TRBD2,CASSGEAREREQYF,TGTGCCAGCAGCGGAGAGGCGCGGGAGCGCGAGCAGTACTTC
TRBV28,.,14,TRBJ2-5,TRBD1,CASSAGTAQETQYF,TGTGCCAGCAGCGCCGGGACAGCACAAGAGACCCAGTACTTC
TRBV6-5,.,13,TRBJ1-2,.,CASSDWGGYGYTF,TGTGCCAGCAGTGACTGGGGGGGCTATGGCTACACCTTC
TRBV27,.,16,TRBJ2-7,TRBD2,CASSLSGPAGGWEQYF,TGTGCCAGCAGTTTATCGGGTCCAGCGGGAGGGTGGGAGCAGTACTTC
TRBV7-9,.,13,TRBJ2-4,.,CASSPSILDIQYF,TGTGCCAGCAGCCCTAGTATACTCGACATTCAGTACTTC
TRBV7-3,once,15,TRBJ2-3,.,CASSLDGLQTDTQYF,TGTGCCAGCAGCTTAGACGGACTCCAAACAGATACGCAGTATTTT
TRBV6-4,.,16,TRBJ2-1,.,CASSDLRAGSYNEQFF,TGTGCCAGCAGTGACTTACGAGCGGGCTCCTACAATGAGCAGTTCTTC
TRBV19,.,15,TRBJ1-5,TRBD1,CASRTTGAGNQPQHF,TGTGCCAGTAGGACGACAGGGGCTGGCAATCAGCCCCAGCATTTT
TRBV2,.,12,TRBJ2-7,.,CASHGEIYEQYF,TGTGCCAGCCACGGGGAGATCTACGAGCAGTACTTC
TRBV2,.,16,TRBJ1-6,TRBD1,CASRETGGSYNSPLHF,TGTGCCAGCAGGGAGACAGGGGGCTCCTATAATTCACCCCTCCACTTT
TRBV19,.,13,TRBJ2-7,TRBD2,CASMRAGDYEQYF,TGTGCCAGTATGAGGGCGGGAGACTACGAGCAGTACTTC
TRBV29-1,few,15,TRBJ2-1,TRBD1,CSVDGGDRVNNEQFF,TGCAGCGTTGATGGCGGGGACAGGGTGAACAATGAGCAGTTCTTC
TRBV10-1,.,12,TRBJ1-1,.,CASSLKNTEAFF,TGCGCCAGCAGTCTAAAGAACACTGAAGCTTTCTTT
TRBV7-3,.,14,TRBJ2-2,TRBD1,CASSRDRGTGELFF,TGTGCCAGCAGCCGGGACAGGGGCACCGGGGAGCTGTTTTTT
TRBV15,.,12,TRBJ2-5,.,CATSRDRQTQYF,TGTGCCACCAGCAGGGACAGACAGACCCAGTACTTC
TRBV19,.,15,TRBJ2-2,.,CASSPGESPTGELFF,TGTGCCAGTAGCCCCGGGGAATCCCCGACCGGGGAGCTGTTTTTT
TRBV7-7,.,15,TRBJ2-2,.,CASSLAGVDTGELFF,TGTGCCAGCAGCCTCGCAGGGGTGGACACCGGGGAGCTGTTTTTT
TRBV6-1,few,15,TRBJ1-2,.,CASSDSEELIYGYTF,TGTGCCAGCAGTGACAGTGAGGAACTAATCTATGGCTACACCTTC
TRBV7-3,.,16,TRBJ1-3,.,CASSPSGGSSGNTIYF,TGTGCCAGCAGTCCCTCGGGAGGTAGCTCTGGAAACACCATATATTTT